One and the same sample provided the 25 T cell receptor beta chains below, sequenced in a study of T cells expressing NK-cell markers. TCRdb reanalyzed the 5' RACE reads and collapses them to one entry per CDR3 protein, without DNA. In all, the sample yields roughly 390,000 distinct CDR3 sequences. The sample taken for sequencing was blood T cells: a sorted CD56 or NKG2C T cell subset, CD4+ or CD8+ T cells, or bulk PBMC T cells (not recorded which). The source is a woman in her forties or fifties in good health.

The V and J genes are TRBV7-9 and TRBJ1-2. The CDR3 consists of 12 residues. Looked up from germline, CDR1 is SEHNR and CDR2 is FQNEAQ (reference sequence). The CDR3 loop is CASVGRPYGYTF.

V gene TRBV7-6 combines with J gene TRBJ2-1; the D call of TRBD1 rests on TCRdb alone, since no DNA is present to check it. CDR3 length: 17 amino acids. Germline CDR1 reads SGHVS; CDR2 reads FNYEAQ. CDR3 protein: CASSLDGAGVPYNEQFF.

The chain carries TRBV29-1 and TRBJ1-1; TCRdb gives TRBD1 as the D gene, but with no DNA this cannot be confirmed. The germline gives CDR1 SQVTM, CDR2 ANQGSEA. The CDR3 consists of 14 residues. The CDR3 loop reads CSVGEGQLNTEAFF.

J is TRBJ2-3 and V is TRBV15; there is no DNA to check the TCRdb D call of TRBD1. This CDR3 spans 11 amino acids. From germline, CDR1 is LNHNV and CDR2 YYDKDF (reference sequence). CDR3 region: CATSNDFRPYF.

The chain joins TRBV11-3 to TRBJ2-1. Germline CDR1 SGHNT, CDR2 YENEEA. The CDR3 loop spans 15 amino acids. The CDR3 sequence is CASSTHGSRDNEQFF. The full variable domain, rest sourced from reference TRBV11-3 and TRBJ2-1, is EAGVVQSPRYKIIEKKQPVAFWCNPISGHNTLYWYLQNLGQGPELLIRYENEEAVDDSQLPKDRFSAERLKGVDSTLKIQPAELGDSAVYLCASSTHGSRDNEQFFGPGTRLTVL.

The V and J genes are TRBV20-1 and TRBJ1-2. This CDR3 has 12 amino acids. Germline assignment: CDR1 DFQATT and CDR2 SNEGSKA (reference sequence). The CDR3 reads CSAEDRYYGYTF.

This chain joins TRBV6-5 and TRBJ1-1; as DNA is missing, the TRBD1 call by TCRdb cannot be tested. Germline V gene sequence: CDR1 MNHEY, CDR2 SVGAGI. The CDR3 spans 14 residues. This CDR3 is CASSSDSGNGEAFF.

The gene calls are TRBV7-9 and TRBJ2-3; lacking DNA, the TRBD1 call made by TCRdb goes unchecked. Per the germline V gene, CDR1 is SEHNR and CDR2 is FQNEAQ (reference sequence). The CDR3 is 14 residues long. CDR3 amino acids: CASSSGRGRDTQYF.

The chain couples TRBV24-1 to TRBJ2-1. The CDR3 has 15 residues. Germline V gene lookup returns CDR1 KGHDR and CDR2 SFDVKD. The CDR3 sequence: CATSDFVNPNNEQFF.

The chain links TRBV30 to TRBJ2-7; there is no DNA to check the TCRdb D call of TRBD1. The germline V gene encodes CDR1 GTSNPN and CDR2 SVGIG (reference sequence). The CDR3 extends over 13 amino acids. The CDR3 spells CACRTGQTYEQYF.

The chain couples TRBV4-1 to TRBJ2-1; TCRdb's assignment of TRBD2 cannot be checked, as there is no DNA. CDR3 size: 14 residues. CDR1 is MGHRA, CDR2 YSYEKL, per germline. The CDR3: CASSHLEGRDDQFF.

The rearrangement joins TRBV12-3 or TRBV12-4 to TRBJ1-2. The CDR3 is made up of 15 amino acids. CDR3: CASSLRSPPTYGYTF.

The chain combines TRBV4-1 with TRBJ1-4; TCRdb's D gene call, TRBD1, goes unchecked for lack of DNA. This CDR3 spans 16 amino acids. Germline-derived CDR1 and CDR2 are MGHRA and YSYEKL. The CDR3 region is CASSPAPGQGAVRLFF.

CDR3 in amino acids: CASSHPTGTSGLNEQFF. The chain is built from TRBV7-9 and TRBJ2-1; the D call from TCRdb, TRBD2, cannot be confirmed without DNA. The CDR3 loop spans 17 amino acids. CDR1 and CDR2 (germline): SEHNR, FQNEAQ (reference sequence).

This sequence joins TRBV30 and TRBJ2-3; TCRdb indicates TRBD1, and absent DNA this call remains unverified. CDR3 length: 15 amino acids. Germline CDR1 reads GTSNPN; CDR2 reads SVGIG (reference sequence). The CDR3 sequence is CAWSVLAGQADTQYF.

J is TRBJ2-7 and V is TRBV29-1; the D call from TCRdb, TRBD1, cannot be confirmed without DNA. The CDR3 totals 13 residues. Germline CDR1 and CDR2: SQVTM and ANQGSEA. The CDR3 protein is CSVVDRDRYEQYF.

The rearrangement uses TRBV5-1 and TRBJ2-7; the TCRdb D gene call, TRBD2, has no DNA to confirm it. Germline values: CDR1 SGHRS, CDR2 YFSETQ. The CDR3 has 12 residues. The CDR3 sequence: CASSLNPPEQYF.

This chain joins TRBV6-5 and TRBJ2-1; no DNA is available, so the TRBD2 call from TCRdb remains unchecked. This CDR3 region has 15 residues. CDR1 is MNHEY, CDR2 SVGAGI, per germline. The CDR3 region is CASRIPGTTYNEQFF.

The rearrangement links TRBV5-1 to TRBJ2-3; the TRBD2 assignment by TCRdb is unverifiable without DNA. Germline V lookup: CDR1 SGHRS, CDR2 YFSETQ. This CDR3 region has 16 residues. CDR3 residues: CASSEREGLSTDTQYF.

V and J are TRBV19 and TRBJ1-5. CDR3 size: 12 residues. Germline loops: CDR1 LNHDA, CDR2 SQIVND (reference sequence). CDR3 protein: CASAYSNQPQHF.

V is TRBV12-3 or TRBV12-4 and J is TRBJ2-6; the D call from TCRdb, TRBD2, cannot be confirmed without DNA. The CDR3 totals 16 residues. This chain's CDR3 is CASSRGARVGANVLTF.

The V and J genes are TRBV7-2 and TRBJ2-3; without DNA, the TCRdb call of TRBD2 cannot be checked. From germline, CDR1 is SGHTA and CDR2 FQGNSA. CDR3 size: 16 residues. CDR3: CASSPGVLAGGGTQYF.

This chain joins TRBV5-1 and TRBJ2-5; as DNA is missing, the TRBD1 call by TCRdb cannot be tested. Per germline, CDR1 SGHRS and CDR2 YFSETQ. CDR3 size: 13 residues. CDR3 amino acids: CASSGTLQETQYF.

The V and J genes are TRBV11-2 and TRBJ2-2; TCRdb's D call of TRBD1 is untestable without DNA. CDR1 and CDR2 from the germline V gene are SGHAT and FQNNGV. The CDR3 consists of 15 residues. Here the CDR3 reads CASSPGPSNTGELFF.

The chain uses TRBV7-8 and TRBJ2-1; TCRdb returns TRBD2, unconfirmable since there is no DNA. In germline, CDR1 is SGHVS, CDR2 FQNEAQ. The CDR3 sequence is 17 residues long. CDR3 protein: CASSLRSGLAGDNEQFF.